The 10 T cell receptor beta chains reported below all come from one sample, sequenced in a study of shared T cell receptors in the human thymus (dated by TCRdb to about 2021). The library was made by the immunoSEQ multiplex PCR assay. Imported from immuneACCESS, the table was reduced by TCRdb to in-frame sequences with V and J called. These copies leave out some clones; in studies compared against another copy, an unresolved V gene accounts for under half, and the cause of the remainder is not known. Within this sample are over 450,000 clones, with approximately 80% of them counted one time only. 0.01% to 0.015% of the sample is taken by the ten largest. In addition, the sample was reused for a study of human thymus T cells.

The material sequenced was thymocytes. These receptors were collected from a boy in the first two years of life with a congenital heart defect. Donor details come from another sample of the same person, matched by shared clones.

This clone has more than one count but fewer than ten. This same CDR3 is encoded by further DNA sequences in the sample. This chain joins TRBV5-1 and TRBJ2-3, with a tentative D call TRBD2 (6 bases). V dropped 0 bases and J dropped 2 bases, with 7 bases sitting between them. Germline CDR1 is SGHRS and CDR2 is YFSETQ. The CDR3 totals 14 residues. The CDR3 nucleotides are TGCGCCAGCAGCTTGGCGGGGGTCACAGATACGCAGTATTTT. Its translation: CASSLAGVTDTQYF. The full variable domain, its missing parts supplied by reference TRBV5-1 and TRBJ2-3, is KAGVTQTPRYLIKTRGQQVTLSCSPISGHRSVSWYQQTPGQGLQFLFEYFSETQRNKGNFPGRFSGRQFSNSRSEMNVSTLELGDSALYLCASSLAGVTDTQYFGPGTRLTVL.

The chain is built from TRBV4-1 and TRBJ2-7, with TRBD1 identical over 7 bases. V gave up 4 bases and J gave up 4 bases; unmatched junction bases: 7. There are 14 residues in the CDR3. CDR1 is MGHRA, CDR2 YSYEKL, per germline. The CDR3 is CASSPDRRPYEQYF. The CDR3 bases are TGCGCCAGCAGCCCGGACAGGAGGCCTTACGAGCAGTACTTC.

V gene TRBV7-8 combines with J gene TRBJ2-1, with 8 bases fitting TRBD2. The CDR3 has 18 amino acids. The trim removed 5 bases at V and 0 bases at J, leaving 12 bases unmatched. In germline, CDR1 is SGHVS, CDR2 FQNEAQ. The CDR3 DNA reads as TGTGCCAGCAGCCCTCGGCGGGAGGACCGAAGCTCCTACAATGAGCAGTTCTTC. It encodes CASSPRREDRSSYNEQFF.

V gene TRBV28 combines with J gene TRBJ1-2; weak D call: TRBD1 (6 bases). The V gene lost 3 bases and the J gene lost 4 bases, with 15 bases spanning the gap. The CDR3 sequence is 15 residues long. The germline gives CDR1 MDHEN, CDR2 SYDVKM. Here the CDR3 reads CASSFDRLASYGYTF. In nucleotides, the CDR3 is TGTGCCAGCAGTTTCGACAGGCTCGCGTCCTATGGCTACACCTTC.

The chain is built from TRBV5-1 and TRBJ2-2; 13 bases fit TRBD2. CDR3 length: 15 amino acids. Germline CDR1 reads SGHRS; CDR2 reads YFSETQ. With 4 bases clipped from V and 8 bases from J, the junction kept 5 bases outside the gene matches. As DNA, the CDR3 is TGCGCCAGCAGCGTCGGGACTAGCGGGACAGGGGAGCTGTTTTTT. Its protein is CASSVGTSGTGELFF.

The chain recombines TRBV19 with TRBJ2-4, with a possible D match to TRBD1 (5 bases). The CDR3 is 16 residues long. In germline, CDR1 is LNHDA, CDR2 SQIVND (reference sequence). V was pared by 7 bases and J by 0 bases, with 16 bases between. CDR3 residues: CASTALDTEAKNIQYF. As DNA, the CDR3 is TGTGCCAGTACCGCCCTGGACACTGAAGCCAAAAACATTCAGTACTTC.

This chain uses TRBV6-6 with TRBJ2-7, with D tentatively TRBD1 (6 bases). The V gene's germline CDR1 is MNHNY and CDR2 SVGAGI (reference sequence). V dropped 0 bases and J dropped 3 bases, with 6 bases sitting between them. CDR3 size: 13 residues. CDR3 nucleotides: TGTGCCAGCAGTTACTCGGACAGCTACGAGCAGTACTTC. Translation: CASSYSDSYEQYF.

The chain has TRBV27 and TRBJ2-6; maybe TRBD2 (6 bases). V shed 3 bases and J shed 4 bases, with 10 bases lying between them. Germline loops: CDR1 MNHEY, CDR2 SMNVEV (reference sequence). The CDR3 contains 15 residues. The CDR3 region is CASSFAGTGANVLTF. The CDR3 bases are TGTGCCAGCAGTTTCGCGGGGACCGGGGCCAACGTCCTGACTTTC.

V and J are TRBV10-3 and TRBJ2-3, with 10 bases aligning to TRBD2. Germline V lookup: CDR1 ENHRY, CDR2 SYGVKD. Trimming at V came to 4 bases and at J to 4 bases, leaving 17 bases not matched to a gene. This CDR3 spans 19 amino acids. The chain's CDR3 is CAISAGFGLAAMRADTQYF. CDR3 nucleotides: TGTGCCATCAGTGCAGGCTTCGGACTAGCGGCCATGAGGGCAGATACGCAGTATTTT.

This sequence joins TRBV28 and TRBJ2-2, with unresolved D. The germline V and J ends were trimmed by 3 bases and 0 bases, with 8 bases remaining between them. CDR3 length: 15 residues. Germline V lookup: CDR1 MDHEN, CDR2 SYDVKM. In nucleotides, the CDR3 is TGTGCCAGCAGTTTCAAACAGTCGAACACCGGGGAGCTGTTTTTT. Translating gives CASSFKQSNTGELFF.